A few counts support the clone carrying this T cell receptor beta chain. Its antigen is undetermined. No DNA is shown, since the ends of the CDR3 on it are uncertain; the CDR3 is the one TCRdb lists. This sample stems from a study of identical twins. TCRdb itself ran the 5' RACE reads through MiXCR, one entry per CDR3 protein. The data contain roughly 480,000 distinct CDR3 sequences, roughly 24% of them singletons. The study's findings and limits: Out-of-frame alpha sequences common to twins exhibited an excess of low generation probability.

Separately, the same data were catalogued under a study of T cells expressing NK-cell markers. That work adds: These clonotypes also led the CD3+CD56-NKG2C+ fraction in four donors.

The sample was CD4+ T cells sorted from blood. This clonotype originated in a woman between 18 and 29 years old in good health.

The CDR3 protein is CASSKRWGRGAYEQYF. The chain employs TRBV21-1 and TRBJ2-7; no check of the table's D call, TRBD1, against the DNA was made. TRBV21-1 corresponds to a pseudogene. The CDR3 comprises 16 residues, both ends counted.